This passage covers 20 T cell receptor beta chains from one sample sequenced in a study of shared clonotypes between healthy human individuals. Naive CD8 populations comprised CD45RO-negative cells positively selected for CCR7, excluding terminally differentiated effector memory CD45RA+ cells. Sequenced by immunoSEQ multiplex PCR; TCRdb stores in-frame clones only, minus some. The sample has about 2.2 million clones; around 93% are singletons. Sequenced input: naive CD8+ T cells from PBMCs. The receptors were gathered from a man younger than 35 in good health. Some clones in this sample may be carry-over from other donors' samples.

The J gene is TRBJ2-2, the V gene TRBV19; a possible D gene is TRBD1 (5 bases). The germline CDR1 and CDR2 sequences are LNHDA and SQIVND (reference sequence). The V and J ends lost 3 bases and 5 bases respectively, with 13 bases between them. This CDR3 contains 15 residues. CDR3 bases: TGTGCCAGTAGTATCCCGCCAGGGCGGACCGGGGAGCTGTTTTTT. Protein product: CASSIPPGRTGELFF.

The J gene is TRBJ2-7, the V gene TRBV11-2; 7 bases line up with TRBD1. The CDR3 extends over 15 amino acids. V shed 3 bases and J 5 bases; nucleotides not matched to a gene: 10. CDR1 is SGHAT, CDR2 FQNNGV, per germline. This chain's CDR3 is CASSFSHRGGDEQYF. In DNA form, the CDR3 reads TGTGCCAGCAGCTTCTCTCACAGGGGCGGCGACGAGCAGTACTTC.

This chain uses TRBV14 with TRBJ1-2; 11 nucleotides align to TRBD1. This CDR3 region has 16 residues. Germline V gene data show CDR1 as SGHDN and CDR2 as FVKESK. Trimming took 0 bases from V and 6 from J; bases not matched to a gene: 6. The DNA of the CDR3 is TGTGCCAGCAGCCAAGATCGGACAGGGGGCGCAAATGGCTACACCTTC. It is translated as CASSQDRTGGANGYTF. The full variable domain, its missing parts supplied by reference TRBV14 and TRBJ1-2, is EAGVTQFPSHSVIEKGQTVTLRCDPISGHDNLYWYRRVMGKEIKFLLHFVKESKQDESGMPNNRFLAERTGGTYSTLKVQPAELEDSGVYFCASSQDRTGGANGYTFGSGTRLTVV.

The chain employs TRBV27 and TRBJ2-5; 7 nucleotides line up with TRBD2. The V gene's germline CDR1 is MNHEY and CDR2 SMNVEV (reference sequence). CDR3 length: 13 residues. The V and J ends lost 7 bases and 5 bases, in that order; junction bases with no gene match: 7. Written as DNA, the CDR3 is TGTGCCAGCAAAGGGAGGGCCTGGGAGACCCAGTACTTC. It encodes CASKGRAWETQYF.

The rearrangement links TRBV7-9 to TRBJ2-2; D is unresolved. Trimming cost V 5 bases and J 6 bases, with 10 bases left between them. Germline V gene lookup returns CDR1 SEHNR and CDR2 FQNEAQ (reference sequence). This CDR3 is built from 13 residues. The CDR3 DNA reads TGTGCCAGCAGCCCCGGCCCGGCCGGGGAGCTGTTTTTT. Protein product: CASSPGPAGELFF.

Of note for this clone: One junction end does not reproduce the germline sequence, and a read error may be involved. The chain joins TRBV28 to TRBJ1-5, with 9 positions matching TRBD1. Germline CDR1 MDHEN, CDR2 SYDVKM. The CDR3 is made up of 18 amino acids. CDR3 DNA: TGTGCCAGCAGTTTCCGCACCGGGACAGGGAGTAGCAATCAGCCCCGGCATTTT. It yields the protein CASSFRTGTGSSNQPRHF.

This clone turned up a few times. This sample includes further DNA sequences coding for the same CDR3. This chain links TRBV6-6 with TRBJ2-2, with D hard to call. V was trimmed by 0 bases and J by 5 bases, leaving 1 base between them. CDR1 is MNHNY and CDR2 is SVGAGI in the germline V gene (reference sequence). This CDR3 contains 12 residues. The CDR3 DNA reads TGTGCCAGCAGTTACTCTACCGGGGAGCTGTTTTTT. Translating gives CASSYSTGELFF.

The chain links TRBV9 to TRBJ2-1; TRBD2 agrees at 7 bases. The ends lost 4 bases at V and 4 bases at J; junction bases unmatched: 14. Germline loops: CDR1 SGDLS, CDR2 YYNGEE. CDR3 length equals 17 residues. CDR3 sequence reads: CASSLARGEERYNEQFF. CDR3 DNA sequence: TGTGCCAGCAGCCTCGCCCGGGGGGAAGAGCGATACAATGAGCAGTTCTTC.

CDR3 DNA sequence: TGTGCCAGCAGCTTAGTTCCGGGTCTGGGCTCCTACGAGCAGTACTTC. It translates to CASSLVPGLGSYEQYF. This chain links TRBV11-2 with TRBJ2-7; D unresolved. V was trimmed by 1 base and J by 0 bases, leaving 13 bases between them. Germline CDR1 is SGHAT and CDR2 is FQNNGV. The CDR3 consists of 16 residues.

This chain connects TRBV28 to TRBJ2-7; D gene ambiguous. Germline CDR1 MDHEN, CDR2 SYDVKM. CDR3 size: 12 residues. Trimming removed 8 bases at V and 3 bases at J, with 11 bases between. CDR3 in DNA: TGTGCCAGCGCTCCGCCCGGCTACGAGCAGTACTTC. Encoded protein: CASAPPGYEQYF.

This rearrangement joins TRBV4-1 to TRBJ2-7, with 8 bases matching TRBD1. Germline values: CDR1 MGHRA, CDR2 YSYEKL. The CDR3 spans 15 residues. Trimming cost V 2 bases and J 3 bases; bases outside gene matches: 6. The CDR3 is CASSQQDREGYEQYF. The CDR3 DNA follows: TGCGCCAGCAGCCAACAGGACAGGGAAGGCTACGAGCAGTACTTC.

V and J are TRBV29-1 and TRBJ2-7, with 9 bases that match TRBD1. Germline V gene sequence: CDR1 SQVTM, CDR2 ANQGSEA. J gave up 4 bases and V 6 bases, and 7 bases lay outside the gene matches. This CDR3 is 13 amino acids long. Here the CDR3 reads CSVPGTGRYEQYF. In DNA form, the CDR3 reads TGCAGCGTACCCGGGACAGGGAGGTACGAGCAGTACTTC.

The chain couples TRBV28 to TRBJ2-5, with D perhaps TRBD1 (6 bases). Trimming shortened V by 1 base and J by 0 bases, and 21 bases separated the two germline ends. From germline, CDR1 is MDHEN and CDR2 SYDVKM. This CDR3 spans 19 amino acids. DNA for the CDR3: TGTGCCAGCAGTTTATCAGGACAGAGCCGTACCCTTTACCAAGAGACCCAGTACTTC. Translating it yields CASSLSGQSRTLYQETQYF.

V gene TRBV28 combines with J gene TRBJ1-5; the D is unclear. CDR1 MDHEN and CDR2 SYDVKM come from the germline V gene. V was shortened by 4 bases and J by 4 bases, with 20 bases between the two germline ends. The CDR3 length is 17 residues. CDR3 nucleotide sequence: TGTGCCAGCAGTTCATCCTTCGAGCCCGGCCCTAATCAGCCCCAGCATTTT. Amino acids: CASSSSFEPGPNQPQHF.

The V gene is TRBV11-2, the J gene TRBJ2-1; 9 bases align to TRBD1. CDR3 length equals 18 residues. The germline CDR1 and CDR2 sequences are SGHAT and FQNNGV. The J segment lost 7 bases and the V segment lost 4 bases, leaving 17 bases of the junction unmatched. Here the CDR3 reads CASSSQTNRGRGLNEQFF. The CDR3 DNA sequence: TGTGCCAGCAGCTCCCAGACAAACAGGGGGCGAGGGTTAAATGAGCAGTTCTTC.

The chain couples TRBV19 to TRBJ1-2; D remains ambiguous. Germline loops: CDR1 LNHDA, CDR2 SQIVND (reference sequence). Trimming left V 3 bases short and J 2 bases short, with 7 bases between. CDR3 length equals 13 residues. CDR3 nucleotide sequence: TGTGCCAGTAGTATGAGCTTGAACTATGGCTACACCTTC. Its translation: CASSMSLNYGYTF. Full variable domain (rest looked up from reference TRBV19 and TRBJ1-2): DGGITQSPKYLFRKEGQNVTLSCEQNLNHDAMYWYRQDPGQGLRLIYYSQIVNDFQKGDIAEGYSVSREKKESFPLTVTSAQKNPTAFYLCASSMSLNYGYTFGSGTRLTVV.

V is TRBV2 and J is TRBJ1-3; D remains unclear. This CDR3 has 14 residues. Trimming removed 4 bases at V and 4 bases at J, with 11 bases between. Germline assignment: CDR1 SNHLY and CDR2 FYNNEI. Here the CDR3 DNA reads TGTGCCAGCAGTGCTCAGGCGCAGGGAAACACCATATATTTT. Translating gives CASSAQAQGNTIYF.

The rearrangement links TRBV7-8 to TRBJ2-1; 7 nucleotides align to TRBD2. The CDR3 extends over 15 amino acids. V lost 5 bases to trimming and J lost 1 base; unmatched junction nucleotides: 5. Per the germline V gene, CDR1 is SGHVS and CDR2 is FQNEAQ. Written as DNA, the CDR3 is TGTGCCAGCAGCCAAGCGGGAAGGTCCTACAATGAGCAGTTCTTC. This translates into CASSQAGRSYNEQFF.

The V and J genes are TRBV23-1 and TRBJ1-4; 7 bases align to TRBD1. TRBV23-1 belongs to the ORF category, with a function that is uncertain. V gave up 5 bases and J gave up 4 bases; unmatched junction bases: 4. The CDR3 contains 14 residues. CDR3 in amino acids: CASSLRDSNEKLFF. CDR3 nucleotides: TGCGCCAGCAGTTTGAGGGACAGTAATGAAAAACTGTTTTTT.

The chain recombines TRBV7-9 with TRBJ1-1; D ambiguous. The CDR3 is made up of 15 amino acids. Germline CDR1 reads SEHNR; CDR2 reads FQNEAQ (reference sequence). Trimming shortened V by 5 bases and J by 2 bases, and 15 bases separated the two germline ends. Here the CDR3 DNA reads TGTGCCAGCAGCCATGCCCCCACCAGAAACACTGAAGCTTTCTTT. This sequence encodes CASSHAPTRNTEAFF.